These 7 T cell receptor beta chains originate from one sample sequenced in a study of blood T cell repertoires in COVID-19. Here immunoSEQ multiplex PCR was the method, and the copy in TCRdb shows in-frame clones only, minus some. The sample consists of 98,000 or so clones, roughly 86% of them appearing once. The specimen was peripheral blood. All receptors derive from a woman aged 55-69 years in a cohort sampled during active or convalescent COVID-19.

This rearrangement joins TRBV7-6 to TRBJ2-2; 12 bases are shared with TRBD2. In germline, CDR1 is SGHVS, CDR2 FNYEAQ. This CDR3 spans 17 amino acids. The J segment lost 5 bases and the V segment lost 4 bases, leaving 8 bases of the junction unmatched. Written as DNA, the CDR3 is TGTGCCAGCAGCTCAACTAGCGGGGGGCCGCGGACCGGGGAGCTGTTTTTT. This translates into CASSSTSGGPRTGELFF. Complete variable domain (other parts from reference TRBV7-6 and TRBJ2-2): GAGVSQSPRYKVTKRGQDVALRCDPISGHVSLYWYRQALGQGPEFLTYFNYEAQQDKSGLPNDRFSAERPEGSISTLTIQRTEQRDSAMYRCASSSTSGGPRTGELFFGEGSRLTVL.

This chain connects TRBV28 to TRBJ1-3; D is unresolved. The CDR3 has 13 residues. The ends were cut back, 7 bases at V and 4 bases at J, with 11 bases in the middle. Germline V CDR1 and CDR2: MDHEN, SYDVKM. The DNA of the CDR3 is TGTGCCAGCATTAGTCCTACCGGAAACACCATATATTTT. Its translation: CASISPTGNTIYF. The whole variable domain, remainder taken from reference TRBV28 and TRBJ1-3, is DVKVTQSSRYLVKRTGEKVFLECVQDMDHENMFWYRQDPGLGLRLIYFSYDVKMKEKGDIPEGYSVSREKKERFSLILESASTNQTSMYLCASISPTGNTIYFGEGSWLTVV.

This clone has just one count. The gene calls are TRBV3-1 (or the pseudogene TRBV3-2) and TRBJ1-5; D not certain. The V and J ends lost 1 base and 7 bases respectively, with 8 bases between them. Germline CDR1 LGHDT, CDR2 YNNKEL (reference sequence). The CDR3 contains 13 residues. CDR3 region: CASSQGSVQPQHF. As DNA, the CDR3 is TGTGCCAGCAGCCAAGGTTCGGTCCAGCCCCAGCATTTT.

The CDR3 coding sequence is TGTGCCAGTAGTCTACAGGGGACGCGCACCGGGGAGCTGTTTTTT. Translating gives CASSLQGTRTGELFF. The rearrangement links TRBV19 to TRBJ2-2; TRBD1 agrees at 7 bases. Germline V lookup: CDR1 LNHDA, CDR2 SQIVND (reference sequence). The CDR3 covers 15 residues. The ends lost 5 bases at V and 4 bases at J; junction bases unmatched: 7.

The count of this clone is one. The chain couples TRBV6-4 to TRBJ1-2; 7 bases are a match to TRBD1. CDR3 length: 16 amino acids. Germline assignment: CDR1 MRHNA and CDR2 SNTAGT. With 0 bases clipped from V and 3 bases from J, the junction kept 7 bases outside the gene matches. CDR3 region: CASSDSNTGTDYGYTF. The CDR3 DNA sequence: TGTGCCAGCAGTGACTCGAATACAGGGACAGACTATGGCTACACCTTC.

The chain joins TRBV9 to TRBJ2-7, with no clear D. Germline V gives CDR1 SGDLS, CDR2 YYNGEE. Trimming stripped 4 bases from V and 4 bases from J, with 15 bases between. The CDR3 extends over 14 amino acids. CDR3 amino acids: CASSRNPQAYEQYF. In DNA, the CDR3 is TGTGCCAGCAGCCGCAACCCTCAGGCGTACGAGCAGTACTTC.

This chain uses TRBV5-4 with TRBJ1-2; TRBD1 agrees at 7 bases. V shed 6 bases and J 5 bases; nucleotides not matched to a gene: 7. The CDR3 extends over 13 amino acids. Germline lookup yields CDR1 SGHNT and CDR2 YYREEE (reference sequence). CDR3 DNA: TGTGCCAGCACCGCTGACAGGGTGTATGGCTACACCTTC. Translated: CASTADRVYGYTF.